The text below deals with one TCR beta chain. This CDR3 region has 14 residues. The table came from immunoSEQ multiplex PCR; TCRdb's copy has only in-frame clones and leaves some out. The profile shows nearly 40,000 clones, 75% to 90% of them singletons. These data are taken from a study of blood T cell repertoires in COVID-19. The chain has TRBV7-5 and TRBJ1-2. TRBV7-5 is a recognized pseudogene. This TCR was sampled from a man between 50 and 59 years old with active or convalescent COVID-19. Sequencing was performed on peripheral blood. CDR3 in DNA: TGTGTCAGAAGATACTATAGCGCACTGGGTGGCTACACCTTC. Translating gives CVRRYYSALGGYTF.